The source of this TCR beta chain is a study of cytomegalovirus exposure and HLA in healthy donors. The CDR3 runs to 15 residues. CDR1 SGDLS and CDR2 YYNGEE come from the germline V gene. V lost 5 bases, J lost 5 bases, and 20 bases lay in between. The PCR was carried out with 60 Vbeta primers and 13 Jbeta primers. Using immunoSEQ multiplex PCR, the repertoire was profiled, and TCRdb retains in-frame clones only, with some absent. The repertoire holds about 140,000 clones, with around 85% as singletons. Material: PBMCs. The chain links TRBV9 to TRBJ2-7; possibly TRBD1 for D (6 bases). The receptor was derived from a woman under 40 in good health and CMV-seronegative. CDR3 bases: TGTGCCAGCAGGGGTCCCGGGACAAATCTCCACGAGCAGTACTTC. It codes for CASRGPGTNLHEQYF.